This T cell receptor (beta chain) was recorded in a study of blood T cell repertoires in COVID-19. Study overall: Some COVID-19 samples were acute and others convalescent; all came from the United States, Italy and Spain. PBMCs, B-cell-depleted T cells, or T cells provided the cDNA or gDNA that made up the material.

The assay was immunoSEQ multiplex PCR, and TCRdb's table has in-frame clones only and misses some. In the table there are nearly 350,000 clones, 65% to 85% of which are singletons. Germline CDR1 is LGHDT and CDR2 is YNNKEL (reference sequence). This CDR3 region has 12 residues. Trimming took 4 bases from V and 6 from J, leaving 10 bases between them. Material for sequencing was peripheral blood. The chain has TRBV3-1 (or the pseudogene TRBV3-2) and TRBJ2-7; D is possibly TRBD2 (5 bases). The source of this sequence is a man aged 25-45 years with active or convalescent COVID-19. CDR3 nucleotides: TGTGCCAGCAGCCTGTCGGCGGGCGAGCAGTACTTC. The encoded protein is CASSLSAGEQYF.